What follows are 20 T cell receptor beta chains derived from one specimen sequenced in a study of shared clonotypes between healthy human individuals. TCRdb's copy holds only in-frame clones and misses some; the assay was immunoSEQ multiplex PCR. The table includes roughly 2.5 million clones, more than 90% detected once. The sample was naive CD4+ T cells sorted from blood. Subset given: CD45RA+ positively selected. The source is a young man in good health.

This chain uses TRBV6-1 with TRBJ2-2; tentative D call: TRBD1 (5 bases). Germline V gene data show CDR1 as MNHNS and CDR2 as SASEGT. V shed 1 base and J shed 6 bases, with 12 bases lying between them. The CDR3 is made up of 15 amino acids. The CDR3, as DNA: TGTGCCAGCAGTGAAGGCGCCAGGGCATCCGGGGAGCTGTTTTTT. It specifies CASSEGARASGELFF.

The V and J genes are TRBV18 and TRBJ2-7; D is uncertain. This CDR3 is built from 14 residues. In germline, CDR1 is KGHSH, CDR2 LQKENI. V was trimmed by 2 bases and J by 2 bases, leaving 10 bases between them. This chain's CDR3 is CASSPSRNTYEQYF. In DNA form, the CDR3 reads TGTGCCAGCTCACCAAGCCGTAATACCTACGAGCAGTACTTC. The complete variable domain, with remaining parts taken from reference TRBV18 and TRBJ2-7, reads NAGVMQNPRHLVRRRGQEARLRCSPMKGHSHVYWYRQLPEEGLKFMVYLQKENIIDESGMPKERFSAEFPKEGPSILRIQQVVRGDSAAYFCASSPSRNTYEQYFGPGTRLTVT.

The V gene is TRBV30, the J gene TRBJ2-7, with 7 nucleotides matching TRBD2. J gave up 2 bases and V 6 bases, and 13 bases lay outside the gene matches. This CDR3 is built from 15 residues. Germline assignment: CDR1 GTSNPN and CDR2 SVGIG (reference sequence). CDR3 sequence reads: CACTSRGRRTYEQYF. DNA of the CDR3: TGTGCCTGTACCTCCCGCGGGAGAAGAACCTACGAGCAGTACTTC.

The V gene is TRBV19, the J gene TRBJ2-7; TRBD1 or TRBD2 may be the D gene (6 bases each). Deletions cut 7 bases from V and 0 bases from J, with 19 bases between. Germline CDR1 is LNHDA and CDR2 is SQIVND (reference sequence). The CDR3 covers 16 residues. Here the CDR3 reads CASNGGRQESSYEQYF. The CDR3 bases are TGTGCCAGTAATGGAGGGAGACAGGAAAGCTCCTACGAGCAGTACTTC.

This chain joins TRBV9 and TRBJ2-2, with a possible D match to TRBD2 (5 bases). V lost 3 bases and J 7 bases, leaving 13 bases between the germline ends. Germline assignment: CDR1 SGDLS and CDR2 YYNGEE. This CDR3 region has 14 residues. CDR3 DNA sequence: TGTGCCAGCAGCGCGAGCCCGGGGAACGGGGAGCTGTTTTTT. Its translation: CASSASPGNGELFF. Supplemented by reference TRBV9 and TRBJ2-2, the full variable domain reads DSGVTQTPKHLITATGQRVTLRCSPRSGDLSVYWYQQSLDQGLQFLIQYYNGEERAKGNILERFSAQQFPDLHSELNLSSLELGDSALYFCASSASPGNGELFFGEGSRLTVL.

In DNA, the CDR3 is TGTGCCAGCAGTTTACGGGAGCAGTACTTC. Translation gives CASSLREQYF. V and J are TRBV28 and TRBJ2-7; D unclear. The CDR3 length is 10 residues. CDR1 is MDHEN and CDR2 is SYDVKM in the germline V gene. Trimming took 2 bases from V and 7 from J, leaving 3 bases between them.

The chain couples TRBV28 to TRBJ2-5; D is unclear. Germline CDR1 is MDHEN and CDR2 is SYDVKM. Deletions cut 2 bases from V and 6 bases from J, with 4 bases between. CDR3 length: 11 amino acids. CDR3 sequence reads: CASSLGQTQYF. CDR3 nucleotide sequence: TGTGCCAGCAGTTTAGGACAGACCCAGTACTTC.

The chain combines TRBV7-9 with TRBJ2-3, with D tentatively TRBD1 or TRBD2 (5 bases each). Deletions cut 4 bases from V and 4 bases from J, with 18 bases between. The germline CDR1 and CDR2 sequences are SEHNR and FQNEAQ (reference sequence). The CDR3 contains 16 residues. CDR3 in amino acids: CASSSARPQGADTQYF. As DNA, the CDR3 is TGTGCCAGCAGCTCGGCGCGACCGCAGGGAGCAGATACGCAGTATTTT.

This chain connects TRBV19 to TRBJ1-2; D remains ambiguous. V gave up 8 bases and J gave up 5 bases, with 15 bases separating them. The CDR3 is 13 amino acids. Germline V gene data show CDR1 as LNHDA and CDR2 as SQIVND (reference sequence). CDR3 region: CASQPTGSYGYTF. The CDR3 DNA reads as TGTGCCAGTCAGCCGACTGGCTCTTATGGCTACACCTTC.

The V gene is TRBV10-1, the J gene TRBJ1-2; TRBD1 matches at 8 bases. Germline V gene sequence: CDR1 WNHNN, CDR2 SYGVQD (reference sequence). V was clipped by 6 bases and J by 2 bases; unmatched bases: 5. CDR3 length: 14 amino acids. DNA of the CDR3: TGCGCCAGCAGACGACAGGGGCGGAACTATGGCTACACCTTC. Translation: CASRRQGRNYGYTF.

This clone was found once. The CDR3: CASSLRVGETQYF. The CDR3 DNA is TGTGCCAGCAGTTTAAGGGTCGGGGAGACCCAGTACTTC. The chain is built from TRBV6-4 and TRBJ2-5; D call uncertain. Germline V gene lookup returns CDR1 MRHNA and CDR2 SNTAGT. The CDR3 spans 13 residues. Between the trimmed V and J ends, which lost 5 bases and 5 bases, there was a span of 12 bases.

This sequence joins TRBV14 and TRBJ2-1, with D uncertain. The V and J ends lost 1 base and 8 bases respectively, with 12 bases between them. Germline V gene data show CDR1 as SGHDN and CDR2 as FVKESK. This CDR3 has 14 amino acids. CDR3 residues: CASSQAWMQDEQFF. DNA of the CDR3: TGTGCCAGCAGCCAAGCTTGGATGCAGGATGAGCAGTTCTTC.

CDR3 sequence (DNA): TGTGCCATCAGGGCCGGGACTAGCGGGGGGGCTGGTAATGAGCAGTTCTTC. Translating it yields CAIRAGTSGGAGNEQFF. The V gene is TRBV10-3, the J gene TRBJ2-1; TRBD2 matches 16 bases. Germline CDR1 reads ENHRY; CDR2 reads SYGVKD. The CDR3 loop spans 17 amino acids. V gave up 6 bases and J gave up 7 bases; unmatched junction bases: 9.

This chain links TRBV10-2 with TRBJ1-2, with 12 bases identical to TRBD1. CDR1 is WSHSY, CDR2 SAAADI, per germline. V was clipped by 8 bases and J by 4 bases; unmatched bases: 8. The CDR3 runs 15 residues. CDR3 protein: CASGTGGVGGYGYTF. The CDR3 DNA reads TGCGCCAGCGGGACAGGGGGCGTTGGTGGCTATGGCTACACCTTC.

The V gene is TRBV4-3, the J gene TRBJ2-1; tentative D call: TRBD2 (7 bases). The V and J ends lost 1 base and 4 bases respectively, with 11 bases between them. CDR1 is LGHNA, CDR2 YSLEER, per germline. The CDR3 is made up of 15 amino acids. The CDR3 sequence: CASSQAGGQYNEQFF. The CDR3 nucleotides are TGCGCCAGCAGCCAAGCGGGAGGACAGTACAATGAGCAGTTCTTC.

The CDR3 region has the DNA TGCGCCAGCAGCCAAACGGACAGGCTCTATGGCTACACCTTC. Translation gives CASSQTDRLYGYTF. This chain links TRBV4-3 with TRBJ1-2, with TRBD1 identical over 7 bases. Germline CDR1 reads LGHNA; CDR2 reads YSLEER. The CDR3 covers 14 residues. The trim removed 2 bases at V and 4 bases at J, leaving 4 bases unmatched.

The CDR3 DNA reads as TGTGCCAGCAGCAAAGCACAGGGACCCTCTGGAAACACCATATATTTT. It translates to CASSKAQGPSGNTIYF. V is TRBV21-1 and J is TRBJ1-3; whether TRBD1, the table's D call, matches the DNA was not checked. TRBV21-1 is an annotated pseudogene. The CDR3 runs 16 residues.

This clone appeared a single time. The chain has TRBV4-2 and TRBJ2-1; TRBD2 matches 13 bases. The germline V gene has CDR1 LGHNA and CDR2 YNFKEQ. There are 16 residues in the CDR3. V gave up 2 bases and J gave up 7 bases; unmatched junction bases: 5. CDR3 protein: CASSQQLAGGVNEQFF. For the CDR3, the DNA is TGTGCCAGCAGCCAACAACTAGCGGGGGGGGTAAATGAGCAGTTCTTC.

The chain recombines TRBV5-1 with TRBJ2-1; no definite D call. The germline CDR1 and CDR2 sequences are SGHRS and YFSETQ. With 0 bases removed from V and 0 bases from J, the gap between germline ends came to 7 bases. The CDR3 length is 15 residues. Here the CDR3 DNA reads TGCGCCAGCAGCTTGGGCCCAAACTCCTACAATGAGCAGTTCTTC. It encodes CASSLGPNSYNEQFF.

In regard to this clone: The sample has other DNA sequences that encode this CDR3 too. The chain joins TRBV10-3 to TRBJ2-5, with unresolved D. The germline gives CDR1 ENHRY, CDR2 SYGVKD. With 0 bases removed from V and 4 bases from J, the gap between germline ends came to 3 bases. The CDR3 runs 12 residues. CDR3 DNA sequence: TGTGCCATCAGTGAGTCGGGAGAGACCCAGTACTTC. Encoded protein: CAISESGETQYF.